The 29 T cell receptor beta chains reported below all come from one sample, sequenced in a study of cytomegalovirus exposure and HLA in healthy donors. Primers: 60 Vbeta forward and 13 Jbeta reverse. Data came from immunoSEQ multiplex PCR; TCRdb stores just in-frame clones and leaves some out. This sample's clone table lists about 53,000 clones. The sample consisted of PBMCs. The receptors come from a man aged 18 to 30 in good health and CMV-seropositive.

The chain uses TRBV9 and TRBJ2-3; a weak D match, TRBD2 (5 bases). Germline CDR1 SGDLS, CDR2 YYNGEE. This CDR3 is 14 amino acids long. V was clipped by 0 bases and J by 0 bases, with 5 bases between them. For the CDR3, the DNA is TGTGCCAGCAGCGTAGGCGGGAGCACAGATACGCAGTATTTT. This gives the protein CASSVGGSTDTQYF.

The chain couples TRBV9 to TRBJ1-1; D is perhaps TRBD1 (5 bases). The V end lost 3 bases, the J end lost 8 bases, and 11 bases lay between the germline ends. This CDR3 has 12 residues. Germline V lookup: CDR1 SGDLS, CDR2 YYNGEE. The CDR3 loop reads CASSGMTAEAFF. The CDR3, as DNA: TGTGCCAGCAGCGGAATGACAGCCGAAGCTTTCTTT.

This chain connects TRBV6-1 to TRBJ1-1; 8 positions agree with TRBD1. V lost 8 bases and J lost 7; bases outside the gene matches: 12. This CDR3 contains 14 residues. The germline CDR1 and CDR2 sequences are MNHNS and SASEGT. CDR3 coding DNA: TGTGCCAGCGACTACAATGGGGGGACAGGTGAAGCTTTCTTT. Residues: CASDYNGGTGEAFF.

V and J are TRBV19 and TRBJ1-2; perhaps TRBD1 as D (6 bases). Per germline, CDR1 LNHDA and CDR2 SQIVND (reference sequence). This CDR3 is built from 12 residues. V was cut by 7 bases and J by 8 bases, with 14 bases left in between. The CDR3 DNA follows: TGTGCCAGTACCAACAGGGAACAAGGCTACACCTTC. Its protein product is CASTNREQGYTF.

The chain employs TRBV27 and TRBJ1-1; 7 bases are a match to TRBD1. J gave up 3 bases and V 4 bases, and 2 bases lay outside the gene matches. Germline CDR1 reads MNHEY; CDR2 reads SMNVEV (reference sequence). The CDR3 sequence is 13 residues long. The CDR3 DNA is TGTGCCAGCAGTTCGACAGGGTACACTGAAGCTTTCTTT. Amino acid sequence: CASSSTGYTEAFF.

J is TRBJ2-7 and V is TRBV2; maybe TRBD1 (5 bases). The V gene lost 7 bases and the J gene lost 4 bases, with 11 bases spanning the gap. The CDR3 loop spans 12 amino acids. CDR1 is SNHLY and CDR2 is FYNNEI in the germline V gene. CDR3 in amino acids: CASTKDNYEQYF. CDR3 bases: TGTGCCAGCACCAAGGACAATTACGAGCAGTACTTC.

This sequence joins TRBV5-1 and TRBJ2-7; a possible D gene is TRBD2 (6 bases). Trimming removed 0 bases from V and 3 bases from J, with 10 bases in between. The CDR3 has 14 residues. Germline lookup yields CDR1 SGHRS and CDR2 YFSETQ. In DNA, the CDR3 is TGCGCCAGCAGCTTGGCCGGGAGTAACTACGAGCAGTACTTC. Amino acid sequence: CASSLAGSNYEQYF.

The chain uses TRBV4-2 and TRBJ2-2; unclear D gene. With 0 bases removed from V and 3 bases from J, the gap between germline ends came to 8 bases. Germline CDR1 LGHNA, CDR2 YNFKEQ. The CDR3 is made up of 15 amino acids. CDR3 in DNA: TGTGCCAGCAGCCAAGATGAGGCGGACACCGGGGAGCTGTTTTTT. It specifies CASSQDEADTGELFF.

The V gene is TRBV27, the J gene TRBJ2-3, with 15 bases lining up with TRBD2. The V gene's germline CDR1 is MNHEY and CDR2 SMNVEV (reference sequence). The V and J ends lost 1 base and 4 bases, in that order; junction bases with no gene match: 3. CDR3 length equals 17 residues. CDR3 protein: CASSLWGLAGGSDTQYF. CDR3 nucleotides: TGTGCCAGCAGTTTATGGGGACTAGCGGGAGGCTCAGATACGCAGTATTTT.

The chain has TRBV25-1 and TRBJ2-7; D is undetermined. The length of the CDR3 is 12 residues. The germline V gene has CDR1 MGHDK and CDR2 SYGVNS. Between the trimmed V and J ends, which lost 2 bases and 5 bases, there was a span of 7 bases. The CDR3 loop is CASSEGQDEQYF. CDR3 DNA sequence: TGTGCCAGCAGTGAAGGCCAGGACGAGCAGTACTTC.

This chain uses TRBV7-6 with TRBJ2-5, with TRBD2 matching over 11 bases. The CDR3 extends over 16 amino acids. The trim removed 5 bases at V and 4 bases at J, leaving 9 bases unmatched. From germline, CDR1 is SGHVS and CDR2 FNYEAQ. CDR3 bases: TGTGCCAGCAGCCCGGGACTAGCGGAATACGCAGAGACCCAGTACTTC. Residues: CASSPGLAEYAETQYF.

The rearrangement uses TRBV5-6 and TRBJ1-1, with a possible D match to TRBD1 (5 bases). The V gene's germline CDR1 is SGHDT and CDR2 YYEEEE. This CDR3 has 14 amino acids. V was trimmed by 2 bases and J by 0 bases, leaving 8 bases between them. For the CDR3, the DNA is TGTGCCAGCAGCTTTGACAGCATGAACACTGAAGCTTTCTTT. Amino acid sequence: CASSFDSMNTEAFF.

This CDR3 is CASSAGGRGYEQYF. The DNA for the CDR3 is TGTGCCAGCAGCGCTGGGGGCAGGGGCTACGAGCAGTACTTC. V gene TRBV9 combines with J gene TRBJ2-7, with D perhaps matching TRBD1 (6 bases). The V end was cut by 3 bases, the J end by 3 bases, with 13 bases between. The CDR3 has 14 residues. Per germline, CDR1 SGDLS and CDR2 YYNGEE.

The V and J genes are TRBV6-1 and TRBJ2-3, with 9 bases fitting TRBD2. This CDR3 region has 14 residues. Unmatched junction bases numbered 9, after V lost 9 bases and J lost 5 bases. Germline V CDR1 and CDR2: MNHNS, SASEGT. The CDR3 DNA reads as TGTGCCAGTCTTAGCGGGAGCGGGGGAGATACGCAGTATTTT. Its translation: CASLSGSGGDTQYF.

CDR3 bases: TGTGCCAGCAGCCGAAAACTAGCGGACACAGATACGCAGTATTTT. Translation: CASSRKLADTDTQYF. The chain carries TRBV12-1 and TRBJ2-3; the table's D call TRBD2 went unverified against the DNA. TRBV12-1 counts as a pseudogene. The CDR3 length is 15 residues.

The chain employs TRBV7-2 and TRBJ2-7; 8 nucleotides match TRBD2. Germline CDR1 is SGHTA and CDR2 is FQGNSA. The CDR3 extends over 15 amino acids. With 6 bases clipped from V and 4 bases from J, the junction kept 11 bases outside the gene matches. The CDR3 DNA reads as TGTGCCAGCAGTATCCTAGCGGGCAAGGGGTACGAGCAGTACTTC. It codes for CASSILAGKGYEQYF.

The rearrangement links TRBV5-4 to TRBJ2-3, with 11 positions matching TRBD2. The J segment lost 4 bases and the V segment lost 4 bases, leaving 17 bases of the junction unmatched. This CDR3 spans 19 amino acids. CDR1 and CDR2 (germline): SGHNT, YYREEE (reference sequence). The DNA for the CDR3 is TGTGCCAGCAGCCACCCCGGGGGGACTAGCGGAGGCCCCCCAGATACGCAGTATTTT. Protein: CASSHPGGTSGGPPDTQYF.

This chain uses TRBV14 with TRBJ1-2; a possible D gene is TRBD1 (5 bases). From germline, CDR1 is SGHDN and CDR2 FVKESK. The CDR3 spans 13 residues. The V end was cut by 4 bases, the J end by 2 bases, with 8 bases between. CDR3: CASSRGGNYGYTF. The CDR3 DNA reads TGTGCCAGCAGCCGGGGGGGAAACTATGGCTACACCTTC.

The V call is TRBV9, the J call TRBJ1-3, with D uncertain. Trimming cost V 3 bases and J 0 bases, with 4 bases left between them. The V gene's germline CDR1 is SGDLS and CDR2 YYNGEE. CDR3 length equals 13 residues. CDR3: CASSDISGNTIYF. DNA for the CDR3: TGTGCCAGCAGCGACATCTCTGGAAACACCATATATTTT.

The chain has TRBV4-1 and TRBJ2-1, with D uncertain. CDR3 length: 14 amino acids. CDR1 is MGHRA and CDR2 is YSYEKL in the germline V gene. Trimming removed 0 bases at V and 8 bases at J, with 11 bases between. The CDR3 DNA follows: TGCGCCAGCAGCCAAGAGGGCCTGGCAGATGAGCAGTTCTTC. Protein: CASSQEGLADEQFF.

This chain uses TRBV4-1 with TRBJ1-3; D gene unclear. Germline-derived CDR1 and CDR2 are MGHRA and YSYEKL. V was shortened by 1 base and J by 0 bases, with 7 bases between the two germline ends. CDR3 length equals 15 residues. CDR3 nucleotide sequence: TGCGCCAGCAGCCAAGTCGGTCCCTCTGGAAACACCATATATTTT. Translation gives CASSQVGPSGNTIYF.

V usage is TRBV19 and J usage is TRBJ2-1; 10 nucleotides agree with TRBD1. The trim removed 5 bases at V and 4 bases at J, leaving 8 bases unmatched. The CDR3 consists of 16 residues. Germline CDR1 is LNHDA and CDR2 is SQIVND (reference sequence). The chain's CDR3 is CASSFSRDRGYNEQFF. The CDR3 nucleotides read TGTGCCAGTAGTTTCTCCCGGGACAGGGGTTACAATGAGCAGTTCTTC.

V is TRBV27 and J is TRBJ2-1; D gene ambiguous. Trimming stripped 5 bases from V and 6 bases from J, with 11 bases between. Germline V gene sequence: CDR1 MNHEY, CDR2 SMNVEV (reference sequence). The CDR3 runs 13 residues. The CDR3 region is CASSPRSTNEQFF. The DNA for the CDR3 is TGTGCCAGCAGTCCTAGAAGCACCAATGAGCAGTTCTTC.

The chain is built from TRBV27 and TRBJ2-5; 9 bases are shared with TRBD2. After removal of 0 bases from V and 5 bases from J, the junction contained 10 bases not matched to a gene. The CDR3 is made up of 17 amino acids. Germline CDR1 is MNHEY and CDR2 is SMNVEV (reference sequence). CDR3 DNA: TGTGCCAGCAGTTTATCGGGAGGGGCGGGAGGGCTGGAGACCCAGTACTTC. Translating gives CASSLSGGAGGLETQYF.

V and J are TRBV14 and TRBJ2-1; 9 bases are shared with TRBD2. Germline V gives CDR1 SGHDN, CDR2 FVKESK. Unmatched junction bases numbered 5, after V lost 3 bases and J lost 14 bases. The CDR3 runs 12 residues. Here the CDR3 reads CASSHGLATKFF. In DNA, the CDR3 is TGTGCCAGCAGCCACGGACTAGCGACGAAGTTCTTC.

The chain recombines TRBV14 with TRBJ2-1; D is ambiguous. The CDR3 contains 12 residues. The V end was cut by 4 bases, the J end by 7 bases, with 8 bases between. Looked up from germline, CDR1 is SGHDN and CDR2 is FVKESK. The CDR3 here is CASSPTMNEQFF. CDR3 in DNA: TGTGCCAGCAGCCCCACAATGAATGAGCAGTTCTTC.

The chain is built from TRBV7-6 and TRBJ1-1, with 7 bases identical to TRBD1. The CDR3 is 15 amino acids. The V segment lost 1 base and the J segment 0 bases; nucleotides outside the gene matches: 2. Germline lookup yields CDR1 SGHVS and CDR2 FNYEAQ. CDR3 in amino acids: CASSLGQGLNTEAFF. Written as DNA, the CDR3 is TGTGCCAGCAGCTTAGGACAGGGCCTGAACACTGAAGCTTTCTTT.

The chain combines TRBV11-3 with TRBJ2-7, with a weak D call TRBD2 (5 bases). Per the germline V gene, CDR1 is SGHNT and CDR2 is YENEEA. V was cut by 1 base and J by 2 bases, with 21 bases left in between. CDR3 size: 18 residues. The CDR3 DNA reads as TGTGCCAGCAGCTTAGTACACTTAGCGCCGCACCCAACCTACGAGCAGTACTTC. Its translation is CASSLVHLAPHPTYEQYF. The full variable domain, rest sourced from reference TRBV11-3 and TRBJ2-7, is EAGVVQSPRYKIIEKKQPVAFWCNPISGHNTLYWYLQNLGQGPELLIRYENEEAVDDSQLPKDRFSAERLKGVDSTLKIQPAELGDSAVYLCASSLVHLAPHPTYEQYFGPGTRLTVT.

This chain's CDR3 is CASSGSGGGEQYF. CDR3 DNA sequence: TGCGCCAGCAGCGGCTCGGGAGGAGGAGAGCAGTACTTC. The chain links TRBV5-1 to TRBJ2-7, with 7 bases fitting TRBD2. The CDR3 totals 13 residues. Germline lookup yields CDR1 SGHRS and CDR2 YFSETQ. V shed 4 bases, J shed 7 bases, and the junction held 8 bases outside the gene matches.